Each of the 10 T cell receptor beta chains below was sequenced from the same sample in a study of T cell responses to AZD1222 COVID-19 vaccine. This table comes from immunoSEQ multiplex PCR, and its TCRdb copy is limited to in-frame clones, with some not included. The sample records some 140,000 clones, 85% to 95% being singletons. Sequences were derived from peripheral blood, sampled on day 0 of AZD1222 vaccination. The receptors here all came from an adult in good health.

The V and J genes are TRBV14 and TRBJ1-1; D call uncertain. The CDR3 extends over 12 amino acids. The germline V gene has CDR1 SGHDN and CDR2 FVKESK. Trimming shortened V by 0 bases and J by 11 bases, and 10 bases separated the two germline ends. CDR3 DNA sequence: TGTGCCAGCAGCCAAGATTCCCCCCACGCTTTCTTT. Translating it yields CASSQDSPHAFF.

The chain has TRBV24-1 and TRBJ2-2, with D unclear. Trimming left V 1 base short and J 6 bases short, with 8 bases between. Germline CDR1 and CDR2: KGHDR and SFDVKD. This CDR3 is built from 14 residues. CDR3 residues: CATSDLSPAGELFF. Written as DNA, the CDR3 is TGTGCCACCAGTGATTTAAGTCCTGCCGGGGAGCTGTTTTTT.

CDR3 loop: CASSFTAVDEQFF. In DNA, the CDR3 is TGTGCCAGCAGTTTTACCGCGGTAGATGAGCAGTTCTTC. The V gene is TRBV12-3 or TRBV12-4, the J gene TRBJ2-1; D not certain. V lost 3 bases and J 8 bases, leaving 11 bases between the germline ends. This CDR3 has 13 amino acids.

The chain recombines TRBV5-1 with TRBJ2-3, with 14 bases matching TRBD2. Germline V gives CDR1 SGHRS, CDR2 YFSETQ. This CDR3 contains 19 residues. Trimming removed 4 bases from V and 6 bases from J; junction bases left unmatched: 16. The DNA for the CDR3 is TGCGCCAGCAGCCCCGGGACTAGCGGGAGTTGGGGATTTACGGATACGCAGTATTTT. Protein: CASSPGTSGSWGFTDTQYF. Drawing the rest from reference TRBV5-1 and TRBJ2-3, the complete variable domain is KAGVTQTPRYLIKTRGQQVTLSCSPISGHRSVSWYQQTPGQGLQFLFEYFSETQRNKGNFPGRFSGRQFSNSRSEMNVSTLELGDSALYLCASSPGTSGSWGFTDTQYFGPGTRLTVL.

The chain has TRBV5-5 and TRBJ1-2; TRBD1 aligns across 7 bases. V lost 0 bases, J lost 8 bases, and 10 bases stayed unmatched. The CDR3 covers 15 residues. CDR1 SGHKS and CDR2 YYEKEE come from the germline V gene (reference sequence). The CDR3 is CASSLEGQPRLGYTF. As DNA, the CDR3 is TGTGCCAGCAGCTTGGAGGGACAGCCCCGCTTAGGCTACACCTTC.

The CDR3 protein is CASSYPRETRLAGGVNEQFF. In DNA form, the CDR3 reads TGCGCCAGCAGCTACCCCCGCGAAACCCGACTAGCGGGGGGCGTAAATGAGCAGTTCTTC. The chain uses TRBV5-1 and TRBJ2-1, with 13 bases matching TRBD2. The CDR3 consists of 20 residues. Trimming took 3 bases from V and 7 from J; bases not matched to a gene: 19. Germline loops: CDR1 SGHRS, CDR2 YFSETQ.

The chain employs TRBV3-1 (or the pseudogene TRBV3-2) and TRBJ1-5; TRBD1 is a possible D gene (5 bases). Germline-derived CDR1 and CDR2 are LGHDT and YNNKEL (reference sequence). This CDR3 is 16 amino acids long. The V end lost 2 bases, the J end lost 4 bases, and 15 bases lay between the germline ends. The DNA of the CDR3 is TGTGCCAGCAGCCAAACGATGGGGGGGTCGAATCAGCCCCAGCATTTT. This encodes CASSQTMGGSNQPQHF.

The V gene is TRBV4-1, the J gene TRBJ1-1; possibly TRBD1 for D (6 bases). Germline V gives CDR1 MGHRA, CDR2 YSYEKL. The germline V and J ends were trimmed by 5 bases and 10 bases, with 11 bases remaining between them. The CDR3 runs 11 residues. CDR3 sequence (DNA): TGCGCCAGCAGCTTAGGGGGGGTAGCTTTCTTT. Amino acids: CASSLGGVAFF.

The chain is built from TRBV9 and TRBJ2-1; D remains ambiguous. Between the trimmed V and J ends, which lost 0 bases and 6 bases, there was a span of 7 bases. CDR3 length: 13 residues. Germline V gene data show CDR1 as SGDLS and CDR2 as YYNGEE. CDR3 DNA sequence: TGTGCCAGCAGCGTAGTAAGTAGCAATGAGCAGTTCTTC. This encodes CASSVVSSNEQFF.

The count of this clone is one. This sequence joins TRBV4-2 and TRBJ2-3, with TRBD1 as a possible D gene (5 bases). The CDR3 is 15 residues long. V was pared by 1 base and J by 1 base, with 9 bases between. Germline CDR1 is LGHNA and CDR2 is YNFKEQ. The CDR3 DNA reads as TGTGCCAGCAGCCAAGCACAGGATGGCACAGATACGCAGTATTTT. Its protein is CASSQAQDGTDTQYF.